The 2 T cell receptor beta chains reported below all come from one sample, sequenced in a study of identical twins. TCRdb reanalysed the 5' RACE reads using MiXCR and keeps one entry per CDR3 protein. This sample yields fewer than 650,000 distinct CDR3 sequences, of which roughly 9.9% are seen a single time; 2.5% to 3% belongs to the top ten. The same sample was also used in a study of yellow fever vaccine responses in identical twins.

The sequenced sample was PBMCs. The receptors stem from a woman between 18 and 29 years old in good health.

This clonotype occurred many times. This sequence joins TRBV24-1 and TRBJ2-1; a weak D match, TRBD2 (6 bases). Trimming took 1 base from V and 10 from J, leaving 10 bases between them. This CDR3 contains 13 residues. Germline CDR1 reads KGHDR; CDR2 reads SFDVKD. This CDR3 reads CATSDLFGGEQFF. CDR3 DNA sequence: TGTGCCACCAGTGATTTATTCGGAGGGGAGCAGTTCTTC.

This clonotype was seen more than once but under ten times. The CDR3: CASRRQVGADTQYF. The CDR3 DNA follows: TGTGCCAGTAGGAGACAGGTCGGTGCAGATACGCAGTATTTT. The J gene is TRBJ2-3, the V gene TRBV19, with a weak D call TRBD1 (6 bases). The CDR3 is 14 residues long. V shed 6 bases and J shed 4 bases, with 14 bases lying between them. CDR1 and CDR2 from the germline V gene are LNHDA and SQIVND (reference sequence).